This T cell receptor (beta chain) was profiled in a study of technical replicates of blood from several donors. Per the germline V gene, CDR1 is SGHTA and CDR2 is FQGTGA. The CDR3 length is 16 residues. J lost 0 bases, V lost 4 bases, and 1 base had no gene match. This table comes from immunoSEQ multiplex PCR, and its TCRdb copy is limited to in-frame clones, with some not included. The data contain over 55,000 clones, about 95% of them singletons. Sequenced input: PBMCs. The chain uses TRBV7-3 and TRBJ2-2; 11 bases align to TRBD2. The TCR comes from a human donor in good health. Some clones in this sample may be carry-over from other donors' samples. The CDR3 protein is CASSSSGRSNTGELFF. CDR3 nucleotides: TGTGCCAGCAGCTCTAGCGGGAGGTCGAACACCGGGGAGCTGTTTTTT.